The clone carrying this TCR beta chain occurred once. Only in-frame clones appear in the TCRdb table, and some are missing; sequencing was by immunoSEQ multiplex PCR. The sample records around 99,000 clones, roughly 79% being singletons. Trimming shortened V by 2 bases and J by 2 bases, and 10 bases separated the two germline ends. This CDR3 region has 13 residues. Germline V gene sequence: CDR1 GTSNPN, CDR2 SVGIG (reference sequence). This entry belongs to a study of PD-1 blockade in classical Hodgkin lymphoma. Each patient experienced a relapse that followed autologous stem cell transplantation, and brentuximab vedotin exposure varied.

This receptor was obtained from a human donor with classical Hodgkin lymphoma. Source: peripheral blood mononuclear cells (PBMCs), taken before the second cycle of nivolumab. The genes are TRBV30 and TRBJ2-7; either TRBD1 or TRBD2 may fit D (5 bases each). This CDR3 reads CAWSNGATYEQYF. CDR3 nucleotide sequence: TGTGCCTGGAGTAACGGGGCCACCTACGAGCAGTACTTC.